This T cell receptor (beta chain) was identified in a study of blood T cell repertoires in COVID-19. Study as a whole: The United States, Italy and Spain were the sources of the acute and convalescent COVID-19 samples. In each case, the material was cDNA or gDNA derived from T cells, B-cell-depleted T cells, or PBMCs.

Trimming pared 6 bases from V and 4 bases from J, leaving 10 bases between. The CDR3 contains 13 residues. This clone was detected a few times. Original data processing: Amplification of reference gene primers provided the estimated nucleated cell counts. TCRdb's copy holds only in-frame clones and misses some; the assay was immunoSEQ multiplex PCR. V, J and clone size derive from that table, while D and trimming were established from the DNA sequence. The sample yields 97,000 or so clones, approximately 90% seen once. Sequencing was performed on peripheral blood. This TCR was sampled from a man in his forties or fifties with acute or convalescent COVID-19. This chain joins TRBV12-3 or TRBV12-4 and TRBJ1-5, with D unclear. CDR3 loop: CASSPILNQPQHF. The CDR3 nucleotides read TGTGCCAGCAGCCCGATTCTAAATCAGCCCCAGCATTTT.